Here is one TCR beta chain with its context. The authors' processing: Cell counts per sample came from amplifying reference gene primers. Method: immunoSEQ multiplex PCR; TCRdb's copy keeps in-frame clones and lacks some. V, J and clone size derive from that table, while D and trimming were established from the DNA sequence. The data show under 55,000 clones, about 88% seen once. This entry belongs to a study of blood T cell repertoires in COVID-19. Across the whole study: Acute and convalescent COVID-19 specimens originated in the United States, Italy and Spain. In each case, the material was cDNA or gDNA derived from T cells, B-cell-depleted T cells, or PBMCs.

The V end lost 5 bases, the J end lost 4 bases, and 14 bases lay between the germline ends. The CDR3 is 14 residues long. Germline-derived CDR1 and CDR2 are LNHDA and SQIVND (reference sequence). The rearrangement uses TRBV19 and TRBJ2-5, with D perhaps matching TRBD1 (6 bases). Specimen: peripheral blood. The clonotype originates from a human donor in a cohort sampled during active COVID-19. The CDR3: CASSRAGVGETQYF. The CDR3 DNA sequence: TGTGCCAGTAGTCGGGCAGGGGTGGGAGAGACCCAGTACTTC.